This T cell receptor (beta chain) was profiled in a study of vaccination and CD4 T cells after COVID-19. At the level of the study: Each participant was administered two doses of a vaccine, which was either BNT162b2 or mRNA-1273.

Treatment noted: approximately nine-day PBMC culture with coronavirus spike peptide pools or control peptides (ViraFEST assay). V lost 5 bases to trimming and J lost 1 base; unmatched junction nucleotides: 17. This CDR3 is built from 18 residues. Germline CDR1 reads GTSNPN; CDR2 reads SVGIG (reference sequence). At the Johns Hopkins FTIC core, DNA taken from cultured CD4+ T cells was sequenced by way of the Oncomine TCR Beta short-read assay. Each CDR3 protein is one row after TCRdb ran MiXCR on the PCR reads. The sample lists about 16,000 distinct CDR3 sequences, 50% to 65% occurring once. Note on this clonotype: Its antigen remains unidentified.

Sample: CD4+ T cells from blood, cultured in vitro, taken before SARS-CoV-2 vaccination. The receptor was derived from a human donor who had recovered from COVID-19. The chain recombines TRBV30 with TRBJ2-3; TRBD2 aligns across 8 bases. The CDR3 protein is CAWGTPAGGPLGTDTQYF. The DNA for the CDR3 is TGTGCCTGGGGGACCCCTGCGGGAGGACCCCTCGGCACAGATACGCAGTATTTT.